What follows describes a single T cell receptor beta chain. The V gene's germline CDR1 is MNHNS and CDR2 SASEGT. CDR3 length: 15 amino acids. V lost 5 bases to trimming and J lost 5 bases; unmatched junction nucleotides: 8. Clones were read by immunoSEQ multiplex PCR, and TCRdb kept only the in-frame ones, dropping some. The sample holds about 50,000 clones, over 75% seen once. This record belongs to a study of glioma-infiltrating T cells after dendritic cell vaccination. Study details: Patients received three intradermal dendritic cell vaccine injections at biweekly intervals.

All glioblastoma patients lacked an isocitrate dehydrogenase mutation. The clonotype comes from a human donor with glioblastoma. The rearrangement links TRBV6-1 to TRBJ2-1; 8 bases agree with TRBD2. The sequenced sample was blood, obtained before dendritic cell vaccination. The CDR3 bases are TGTGCCAGCAGTTCCGGACTAGCTGCCCACAATGAGCAGTTCTTC. Translated: CASSSGLAAHNEQFF.